The 30 T cell receptor beta chains below all came from one sample that was sequenced in a study of blood T cell repertoires in COVID-19. Using immunoSEQ multiplex PCR, the repertoire was profiled, and TCRdb retains in-frame clones only, with some absent. The sample holds under 250,000 clones, around 83% seen once. Sequences were obtained from peripheral blood. These receptors all come from a woman between 70 and 85 years old with COVID-19, enrolled during active disease.

V gene TRBV5-6 combines with J gene TRBJ2-1; 9 bases fit TRBD2. This CDR3 has 17 residues. Per the germline V gene, CDR1 is SGHDT and CDR2 is YYEEEE. With 0 bases clipped from V and 10 bases from J, the junction kept 14 bases outside the gene matches. For the CDR3, the DNA is TGTGCCAGCAGCTTGGGTTTGGGGACTAGCAGGAGGGGGGAGCAGTTCTTC. Translating gives CASSLGLGTSRRGEQFF.

V gene TRBV18 combines with J gene TRBJ1-1; 7 nucleotides match TRBD1. Trimming cost V 5 bases and J 0 bases; bases outside gene matches: 9. Germline V gives CDR1 KGHSH, CDR2 LQKENI. CDR3 length: 16 amino acids. The CDR3 DNA sequence: TGTGCCAGCTCAAGGGACAGCTCGAACTTGAACACTGAAGCTTTCTTT. It codes for CASSRDSSNLNTEAFF.

This clone was counted at least ten times. The sample contains more than one DNA sequence encoding this CDR3. This chain connects TRBV2 to TRBJ2-3; D unclear. V was pared by 6 bases and J by 2 bases, with 12 bases between. Germline V gene data show CDR1 as SNHLY and CDR2 as FYNNEI. The CDR3 has 14 amino acids. In DNA form, the CDR3 reads TGTGCCAGCAGAGAGCTAACAGCCACAGATACGCAGTATTTT. It is translated as CASRELTATDTQYF.

The chain joins TRBV27 to TRBJ1-2; maybe TRBD1 (6 bases). This CDR3 contains 13 residues. Germline V gene sequence: CDR1 MNHEY, CDR2 SMNVEV (reference sequence). Trimming took 6 bases from V and 7 from J, leaving 15 bases between them. The CDR3 DNA sequence: TGTGCCAGCAGACCCACAGGGACGGGTGGCTACACCTTC. Protein sequence: CASRPTGTGGYTF.

This chain joins TRBV28 and TRBJ1-2, with 10 bases matching TRBD1. Per the germline V gene, CDR1 is MDHEN and CDR2 is SYDVKM. The CDR3 loop spans 14 amino acids. V was pared by 5 bases and J by 8 bases, with 8 bases of the junction left unmatched. This CDR3 is CASSPGQGREGYTF. The CDR3 nucleotides are TGTGCCAGCAGTCCGGGACAGGGGCGGGAGGGCTACACCTTC.

CDR3 sequence (DNA): TGTGCCAGCAGCTTAGATTGGACTAGCGGAACCTACGAGCAGTACTTC. It specifies CASSLDWTSGTYEQYF. The chain recombines TRBV7-2 with TRBJ2-7, with 10 bases matching TRBD2. Losses at the gene ends were 1 base for V and 2 bases for J; bases not matched to a gene: 5. CDR3 length: 16 amino acids. The germline V gene has CDR1 SGHTA and CDR2 FQGNSA.

This chain connects TRBV24-1 to TRBJ1-2; possibly TRBD1 for D (5 bases). V lost 6 bases, J lost 4 bases, and 17 bases lay in between. From germline, CDR1 is KGHDR and CDR2 SFDVKD. This CDR3 comprises 15 residues. This CDR3 is CATSKTGTPPYGYTF. DNA of the CDR3: TGTGCCACCAGTAAGACCGGGACTCCACCCTATGGCTACACCTTC.

The chain links TRBV5-4 to TRBJ2-3; 8 nucleotides line up with TRBD2. This CDR3 is 19 amino acids long. After removal of 5 bases from V and 0 bases from J, the junction contained 17 bases not matched to a gene. The germline V gene has CDR1 SGHNT and CDR2 YYREEE (reference sequence). CDR3 amino acids: CASRTTTLTGLASTDTQYF. The DNA for the CDR3 is TGTGCCAGCAGGACTACCACTTTGACAGGACTAGCTAGCACAGATACGCAGTATTTT.

The J gene is TRBJ2-7, the V gene TRBV18; TRBD2 matches 7 bases. The CDR3 runs to 20 residues. The junction had 19 bases not matched to a gene; V was cut back by 2 bases and J by 0 bases. Germline assignment: CDR1 KGHSH and CDR2 LQKENI. CDR3 protein: CASSPRPHLGDGGSSYEQYF. The CDR3 nucleotides read TGTGCCAGCTCACCAAGACCACATCTGGGGGACGGGGGGAGCTCCTACGAGCAGTACTTC.

This sequence joins TRBV6-5 and TRBJ2-7; 7 positions agree with TRBD1. V lost 8 bases to trimming and J lost 2 bases; unmatched junction nucleotides: 9. Germline lookup yields CDR1 MNHEY and CDR2 SVGAGI. The CDR3 covers 14 residues. This CDR3 reads CASGTTGDPYEQYF. In DNA form, the CDR3 reads TGTGCCAGCGGAACCACAGGGGACCCCTACGAGCAGTACTTC.

This clone was counted a few times. V usage is TRBV7-2 and J usage is TRBJ2-2; TRBD2 is a possible D gene (6 bases). Germline V gene lookup returns CDR1 SGHTA and CDR2 FQGNSA. V dropped 2 bases and J dropped 4 bases, with 8 bases sitting between them. The CDR3 consists of 14 residues. The CDR3 region is CASSLLASTGELFF. The CDR3, as DNA: TGTGCCAGCAGCTTACTAGCGAGCACCGGGGAGCTGTTTTTT.

V is TRBV6-2 or TRBV6-3 and J is TRBJ2-7, with 9 bases matching TRBD2. V lost 2 bases, J lost 1 base, and 6 bases stayed unmatched. The CDR3 length is 16 residues. The germline CDR1 and CDR2 sequences are MNHEY and SVGEGT. DNA of the CDR3: TGTGCCAGCAGTTACAGAATGAGCGGGAGGTCCTACGAGCAGTACTTC. It is translated as CASSYRMSGRSYEQYF.

The chain joins TRBV7-9 to TRBJ1-3; D remains ambiguous. Germline V gene sequence: CDR1 SEHNR, CDR2 FQNEAQ (reference sequence). Deletions cut 2 bases from V and 3 bases from J, with 11 bases between. The CDR3 runs to 15 residues. The CDR3 nucleotides read TGTGCCAGCAGCTTACGGGGAGTGGGTGGAAACACCATATATTTT. Its protein is CASSLRGVGGNTIYF.

The gene calls are TRBV5-1 and TRBJ1-6; D might be TRBD1 (5 bases). This CDR3 spans 14 amino acids. Germline V lookup: CDR1 SGHRS, CDR2 YFSETQ. V was clipped by 5 bases and J by 6 bases, with 12 bases between them. The DNA for the CDR3 is TGCGCCAGCAGGCCGGGACTCATTAATTCACCCCTCCACTTT. Its translation is CASRPGLINSPLHF.

Only one count was recorded for this clone. Other DNA sequences in the same sample also yield this CDR3. This rearrangement joins TRBV5-1 to TRBJ1-2; 8 bases fit TRBD1. This CDR3 region has 14 residues. The germline gives CDR1 SGHRS, CDR2 YFSETQ. Trimming cost V 0 bases and J 2 bases; bases outside gene matches: 0. CDR3 sequence: CASSLGTGNYGYTF. CDR3 DNA: TGCGCCAGCAGCTTGGGGACAGGGAACTATGGCTACACCTTC.

This clone was seen more than once but under ten times. The chain links TRBV29-1 to TRBJ2-1, with 8 bases that match TRBD2. V dropped 5 bases and J dropped 0; count of bases not matched to a gene: 6. The CDR3 length is 15 residues. Germline CDR1 SQVTM, CDR2 ANQGSEA. CDR3 coding DNA: TGCAGCGTTCTAGCGGGCGCTAGCTCCTACAATGAGCAGTTCTTC. As protein: CSVLAGASSYNEQFF.

The V call is TRBV30, the J call TRBJ2-7; 7 bases are shared with TRBD2. V shed 2 bases and J 4 bases; nucleotides not matched to a gene: 11. CDR3 length equals 15 residues. CDR1 is GTSNPN, CDR2 SVGIG, per germline (reference sequence). Here the CDR3 reads CAWSIAGSVKYEQYF. CDR3 bases: TGTGCCTGGAGTATAGCGGGTTCGGTTAAGTACGAGCAGTACTTC.

This rearrangement joins TRBV5-1 to TRBJ2-3; D might be TRBD1 (6 bases). CDR3 length: 18 residues. CDR1 is SGHRS and CDR2 is YFSETQ in the germline V gene. Trimming took off 0 bases at V and 2 bases at J, with 19 bases between the two ends. CDR3 DNA sequence: TGCGCCAGCAGCTTGGGGGGGACATATCTGAGGGACACAGATACGCAGTATTTT. It is translated as CASSLGGTYLRDTDTQYF.

The chain couples TRBV18 to TRBJ2-1, with 7 bases aligning to TRBD2. V was pared by 3 bases and J by 7 bases, with 6 bases of the junction left unmatched. The CDR3 length is 14 residues. Germline values: CDR1 KGHSH, CDR2 LQKENI. The CDR3 sequence: CASSPSGKTNEQFF. CDR3 coding DNA: TGTGCCAGCTCACCCAGCGGGAAAACTAATGAGCAGTTCTTC.

J is TRBJ2-5 and V is TRBV24-1; maybe TRBD2 (6 bases). This CDR3 is built from 16 residues. The V and J ends lost 3 bases and 5 bases respectively, with 18 bases between them. The germline CDR1 and CDR2 sequences are KGHDR and SFDVKD. The CDR3 DNA reads as TGTGCCACCAGTGATCCCCGTGGAGGGTCGGGGGAGACCCAGTACTTC. Amino acids: CATSDPRGGSGETQYF.

The V and J genes are TRBV28 and TRBJ2-3, with 9 bases lining up with TRBD2. Germline CDR1 reads MDHEN; CDR2 reads SYDVKM. CDR3 length equals 14 residues. With V trimmed by 7 bases and J by 2 bases, 4 bases remained unmatched. The CDR3: CASTAGGTTDTQYF. As DNA, the CDR3 is TGTGCCAGCACCGCGGGAGGGACCACAGATACGCAGTATTTT.

V usage is TRBV28 and J usage is TRBJ1-2, with 7 bases matching TRBD1. This CDR3 contains 17 residues. V trimming: 6 bases; J trimming: 0 bases; junction bases outside the gene matches: 13. Germline lookup yields CDR1 MDHEN and CDR2 SYDVKM. The CDR3 here is CASRKPLTGPSNYGYTF. CDR3 in DNA: TGTGCCAGCAGAAAGCCTCTGACAGGGCCCTCTAACTATGGCTACACCTTC.

A word on this clone: The same CDR3 also results from other DNA sequences found in this sample. The rearrangement joins TRBV2 to TRBJ2-7, with D unclear. The CDR3 consists of 12 residues. V lost 2 bases and J 1 base, leaving 3 bases between the germline ends. CDR1 and CDR2 from the germline V gene are SNHLY and FYNNEI. In DNA form, the CDR3 reads TGTGCCAGCAGTGAAACTTCCTACGAGCAGTACTTC. Protein product: CASSETSYEQYF. Based on the CDR3 plus reference TRBV2 and TRBJ2-7, the full variable domain is EPEVTQTPSHQVTQMGQEVILRCVPISNHLYFYWYRQILGQKVEFLVSFYNNEISEKSEIFDDQFSVERPDGSNFTLKIRSTKLEDSAMYFCASSETSYEQYFGPGTRLTVT.

The chain uses TRBV18 and TRBJ1-1; perhaps TRBD1 as D (6 bases). This CDR3 contains 18 residues. From germline, CDR1 is KGHSH and CDR2 LQKENI. Deletions cut 3 bases from V and 0 bases from J, with 20 bases between. The CDR3, as DNA: TGTGCCAGCTCACCCAACAGGGAACACCCCGGCCTGAACACTGAAGCTTTCTTT. Translated: CASSPNREHPGLNTEAFF.

The CDR3 is CASSLWPSYEQYF. In nucleotides, the CDR3 is TGTGCCAGCAGTTTATGGCCCTCCTACGAGCAGTACTTC. The rearrangement uses TRBV12-3 or TRBV12-4 and TRBJ2-7; no clear D gene. The CDR3 is 13 amino acids. Trimming stripped 2 bases from V and 0 bases from J, with 5 bases between.

Only one count was recorded for this clone. This chain connects TRBV9 to TRBJ1-2, with unresolved D. Trimming cost V 3 bases and J 4 bases, with 10 bases left between them. The CDR3 is 13 amino acids. CDR1 is SGDLS and CDR2 is YYNGEE in the germline V gene. CDR3 amino acids: CASSAVGGYGYTF. The DNA for the CDR3 is TGTGCCAGCAGCGCCGTGGGAGGCTATGGCTACACCTTC.

This rearrangement joins TRBV21-1 to TRBJ1-2; the listed D gene, TRBD1, was not tested against the DNA. TRBV21-1 is a pseudogene locus. The CDR3 totals 14 residues. As DNA, the CDR3 is TGTGCCAGCAACGGAGAAACAGGGCCGAGTGGCTACACCTTC. This encodes CASNGETGPSGYTF.

The DNA for the CDR3 is TGCAGCGTTGAGGGACATCGAAACACTGAAGCTTTCTTT. It is translated as CSVEGHRNTEAFF. This chain joins TRBV29-1 and TRBJ1-1, with D perhaps matching TRBD1 (6 bases). V was trimmed by 3 bases and J by 2 bases, leaving 10 bases between them. Germline V gene sequence: CDR1 SQVTM, CDR2 ANQGSEA. The length of the CDR3 is 13 residues.

The J gene is TRBJ2-5, the V gene TRBV7-7; 8 bases fit TRBD1. The CDR3 loop spans 17 amino acids. The germline CDR1 and CDR2 sequences are SSHAT and FNYEAQ (reference sequence). J gave up 3 bases and V 5 bases, and 14 bases lay outside the gene matches. The CDR3 sequence is CASSIYRGEGLKETQYF. The DNA of the CDR3 is TGTGCCAGCAGCATATACAGGGGGGAAGGTTTAAAAGAGACCCAGTACTTC.

The V call is TRBV11-2, the J call TRBJ1-6; 7 nucleotides align to TRBD1. This CDR3 spans 15 amino acids. CDR1 and CDR2 from the germline V gene are SGHAT and FQNNGV. Unmatched junction bases numbered 4, after V lost 5 bases and J lost 3 bases. The CDR3 is CASSRDSLYNSPLHF. CDR3 DNA sequence: TGTGCCAGCAGCCGGGACAGTCTCTATAATTCACCCCTCCACTTT.